Below are 6 T cell receptor beta chains sequenced from a single sample in a study of Ad26.COV2.S vaccination and SARS-CoV-2 variants. Documented treatment: around 19 received Ad26.COV2.S at low or high dose, single or two shots; about five received placebo; per-sample allocation not given. It was on day 63 after the first vaccine or placebo injection that samples were taken. This table comes from immunoSEQ multiplex PCR, and its TCRdb copy is limited to in-frame clones, with some not included. This table holds about 260,000 clones, 87% found once. Sequencing was performed on peripheral blood, taken in a trial of Ad26.COV2.S vaccine versus placebo. These receptors originate from a person between 18 and 59 years old who received the Ad26.COV2.S COVID-19 vaccine or a placebo.

This chain uses TRBV6-5 with TRBJ1-5, with D perhaps matching TRBD1 (5 bases). CDR3 length: 15 residues. Trimming left V 2 bases short and J 2 bases short, with 10 bases between. CDR1 is MNHEY, CDR2 SVGAGI, per germline. The CDR3 is CASSYNGGGNQPQHF. In DNA, the CDR3 is TGTGCCAGCAGTTACAACGGGGGAGGCAATCAGCCCCAGCATTTT.

The chain links TRBV30 to TRBJ1-6; no reliable D call. The CDR3 runs 14 residues. Germline values: CDR1 GTSNPN, CDR2 SVGIG (reference sequence). Between the trimmed V and J ends, which lost 1 base and 9 bases, there was a span of 13 bases. CDR3 nucleotides: TGTGCCTGGAGTGACCCCCTGCTTGGTTCACCCCTCCACTTT. Amino acid sequence: CAWSDPLLGSPLHF.

The chain is built from TRBV28 and TRBJ1-2; 7 positions agree with TRBD1. The CDR3 has 15 residues. The germline V gene has CDR1 MDHEN and CDR2 SYDVKM. V was pared by 7 bases and J by 3 bases, with 11 bases of the junction left unmatched. This chain's CDR3 is CASKQGYVGYYGYTF. CDR3 DNA: TGTGCCAGCAAACAGGGGTATGTAGGTTACTATGGCTACACCTTC.

This clone has a single count. The chain combines TRBV3-1 (or the pseudogene TRBV3-2) with TRBJ2-4; 8 nucleotides line up with TRBD1. The junction had 2 bases not matched to a gene; V was cut back by 4 bases and J by 3 bases. Germline lookup yields CDR1 LGHDT and CDR2 YNNKEL (reference sequence). This CDR3 has 14 residues. CDR3 residues: CASSRTGSKNIQYF. Here the CDR3 DNA reads TGTGCCAGCAGCCGGACAGGGAGCAAAAACATTCAGTACTTC.

The V and J genes are TRBV19 and TRBJ1-1; D gene unclear. Germline CDR1 and CDR2: LNHDA and SQIVND (reference sequence). The V and J ends lost 2 bases and 8 bases respectively, with 12 bases between them. CDR3 length: 13 amino acids. CDR3 sequence: CASSIMKGTEAFF. The CDR3 DNA reads as TGTGCCAGTAGTATAATGAAGGGTACCGAAGCTTTCTTT.

This rearrangement joins TRBV20-1 to TRBJ2-4, with D uncertain. V gave up 6 bases and J gave up 3 bases, with 6 bases separating them. CDR3 length: 11 amino acids. Looked up from germline, CDR1 is DFQATT and CDR2 is SNEGSKA (reference sequence). The CDR3: CSASRKNIQYF. The CDR3, as DNA: TGCAGTGCCTCCCGCAAAAACATTCAGTACTTC.